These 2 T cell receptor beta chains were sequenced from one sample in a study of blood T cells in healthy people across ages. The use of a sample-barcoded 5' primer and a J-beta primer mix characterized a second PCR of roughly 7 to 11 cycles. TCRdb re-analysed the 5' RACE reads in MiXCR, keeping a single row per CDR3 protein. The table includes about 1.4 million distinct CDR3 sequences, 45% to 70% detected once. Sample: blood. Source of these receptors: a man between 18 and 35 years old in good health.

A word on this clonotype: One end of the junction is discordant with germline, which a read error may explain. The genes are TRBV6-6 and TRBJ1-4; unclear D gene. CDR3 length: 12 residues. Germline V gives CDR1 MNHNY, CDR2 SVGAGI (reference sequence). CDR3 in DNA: TGTGCCAGCAGTGACTCCGGACCTGGACTGTTTTTT. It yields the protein CASSDSGPGLFF.

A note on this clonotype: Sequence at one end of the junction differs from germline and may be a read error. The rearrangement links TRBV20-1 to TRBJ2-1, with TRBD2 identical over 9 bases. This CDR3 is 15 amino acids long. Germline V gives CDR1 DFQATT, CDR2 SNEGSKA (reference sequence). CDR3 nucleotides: TGCAGTGCTAGGGGTAGCGGGAGCTCCTACAACGAGCAGTTCTTC. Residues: CSARGSGSSYNEQFF.